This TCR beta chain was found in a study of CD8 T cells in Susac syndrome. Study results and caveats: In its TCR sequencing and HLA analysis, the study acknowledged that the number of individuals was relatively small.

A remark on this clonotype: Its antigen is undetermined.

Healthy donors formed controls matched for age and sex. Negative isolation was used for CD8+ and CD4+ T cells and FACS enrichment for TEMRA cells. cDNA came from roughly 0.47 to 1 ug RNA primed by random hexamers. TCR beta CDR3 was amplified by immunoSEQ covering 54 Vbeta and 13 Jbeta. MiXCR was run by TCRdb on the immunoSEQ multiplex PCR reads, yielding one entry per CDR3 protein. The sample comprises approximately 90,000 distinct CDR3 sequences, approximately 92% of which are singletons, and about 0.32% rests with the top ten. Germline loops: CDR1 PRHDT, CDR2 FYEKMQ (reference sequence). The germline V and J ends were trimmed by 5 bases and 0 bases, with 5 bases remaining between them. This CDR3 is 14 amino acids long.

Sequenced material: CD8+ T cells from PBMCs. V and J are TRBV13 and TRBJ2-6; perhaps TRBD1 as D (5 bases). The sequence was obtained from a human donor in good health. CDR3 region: CASSQGSGANVLTF. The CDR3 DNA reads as TGTGCCAGCAGCCAGGGCTCTGGGGCCAACGTCCTGACTTTC. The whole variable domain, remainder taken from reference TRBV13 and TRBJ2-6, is AAGVIQSPRHLIKEKRETATLKCYPIPRHDTVYWYQQGPGQDPQFLISFYEKMQSDKGSIPDRFSAQQFSDYHSELNMSSLELGDSALYFCASSQGSGANVLTFGAGSRLTVL.